Listed below are T cell receptor beta chains from one sample, sequenced in a study of graft-versus-host responses after intestinal transplantation. No antigen is known for these receptors. Assay used: immunoSEQ multiplex PCR; TCRdb lists only in-frame clones, some missing. Here the sample spans more than 85,000 clones, around 93% being singletons. The specimen comprised unstimulated CD8+ T cells sorted from spleen or lymph node cells, sampled before intestinal transplant. Receptors originate from a human donor who received an intestinal transplant. CDR3s include the opening cysteine and the closing phenylalanine or tryptophan. Each record gives: clone size, J gene, V gene, D gene, CDR3 protein, CDR3 DNA. The D gene is left open where the match is weak. Only some rows state a clone size, as once, few, many or a class for expanded clones.

-,TRBJ2-1,TRBV5-1,TRBD2,CASSLGGGGTYNEQFF,TGCGCCAGCAGCTTGGGGGGCGGGGGAACCTACAATGAGCAGTTCTTC
-,TRBJ1-1,TRBV30,-,CAWSVMQTQAFF,TGTGCCTGGAGTGTAATGCAGACACAAGCTTTCTTT
-,TRBJ2-2,TRBV6-1,TRBD2,CASSEKGLALNTGELFF,TGTGCCAGCAGTGAAAAGGGACTAGCGTTGAACACCGGGGAGCTGTTTTTT
-,TRBJ1-4,TRBV5-1,TRBD1,CATATGESPNEKLFF,TGCGCCACCGCCACAGGGGAGTCACCTAATGAAAAACTGTTTTTT
-,TRBJ2-1,TRBV7-2,-,CASSSSGTRDLNEQFF,TGTGCCAGCAGCTCCAGCGGAACTAGGGATCTCAATGAGCAGTTCTTC
-,TRBJ2-3,TRBV19,-,CASSKKTGSTDTQYF,TGTGCCAGTAGTAAAAAGACGGGTAGCACAGATACGCAGTATTTT
-,TRBJ1-6,TRBV11-2,TRBD1,CASSLDKSTGSPLHF,TGTGCCAGCAGCTTAGATAAATCGACAGGGTCACCCCTCCACTTT
once,TRBJ2-3,TRBV7-6,TRBD2,CASSFQMPSSGGASDTQYF,TGTGCCAGCAGCTTTCAAATGCCGAGTAGCGGGGGGGCCTCAGATACGCAGTATTTT
-,TRBJ1-1,TRBV7-9,-,CASSPRGGLGSEAFF,TGTGCCAGCAGCCCGCGGGGCGGGTTAGGATCTGAAGCTTTCTTT
-,TRBJ1-2,TRBV6-5,TRBD1,CASSPTGGGYGYTF,TGTGCCAGCAGTCCGACAGGGGGCGGCTATGGCTACACCTTC
-,TRBJ2-2,TRBV29-1,-,CSVDGGAGTGELFF,TGCAGCGTTGATGGGGGGGCAGGCACCGGGGAGCTGTTTTTT
-,TRBJ2-7,TRBV6-1,-,CASSERVTVSYEQYF,TGTGCCAGCAGTGAACGGGTGACAGTCTCTTACGAGCAGTACTTC
-,TRBJ2-1,TRBV7-9,TRBD1,CASSFGDRGQGEQFF,TGTGCCAGCAGCTTTGGGGACAGGGGGCAGGGGGAGCAGTTCTTC
-,TRBJ1-2,TRBV13,-,CASSLRGNYGYTF,TGTGCCAGCAGCTTACGTGGCAACTATGGCTACACCTTC
-,TRBJ1-6,TRBV19,TRBD1,CASSIDTGQASSPLHF,TGTGCCAGTAGTATCGACACTGGACAGGCGAGTTCACCCCTCCACTTT
-,TRBJ2-7,TRBV5-5,-,CASVRGANEQYF,TGTGCCAGCGTCCGGGGGGCGAACGAGCAGTACTTC
-,TRBJ2-1,TRBV7-6,TRBD2,CASSLASGGAYEQFF,TGTGCCAGCAGCTTAGCGAGCGGGGGGGCATATGAGCAGTTCTTC
-,TRBJ1-1,TRBV7-6,-,CASRYTGNTEAFF,TGTGCCAGCAGGTATACAGGTAACACTGAAGCTTTCTTT
-,TRBJ1-1,TRBV27,-,CASSSPGVHTEAFF,TGTGCCAGCAGTTCCCCGGGGGTCCACACTGAAGCTTTCTTT
-,TRBJ1-4,TRBV27,-,CASRDLGGSTEKLFF,TGTGCCAGCAGAGATTTAGGGGGAAGTACTGAAAAACTGTTTTTT
once,TRBJ2-2,TRBV12-5,-,CASGLVLSADTGFGELFF,TGTGCTAGTGGTTTGGTATTATCGGCAGACACAGGGTTTGGGGAGCTGTTTTTT
-,TRBJ2-3,TRBV19,-,CASSIAGGADTQYF,TGTGCCAGTAGTATAGCTGGGGGCGCAGATACGCAGTATTTT
-,TRBJ2-7,TRBV9,-,CASSVGDREAGEQYF,TGTGCCAGCAGCGTAGGAGACCGTGAGGCGGGGGAGCAGTACTTC
-,TRBJ1-2,TRBV27,TRBD1,CASSTGGGGYTF,TGTGCCAGTAGTACAGGGGGGGGTGGCTACACCTTC
-,TRBJ2-1,TRBV5-1,TRBD2,CASSPGSSGDEQFF,TGCGCCAGCAGCCCCGGATCTAGCGGCGATGAGCAGTTCTTC
-,TRBJ1-5,TRBV9,-,CASSATTDNNQPQHF,TGTGCCAGCAGCGCTACGACGGACAACAATCAGCCCCAGCATTTT
-,TRBJ1-2,TRBV30,-,CAWMQRALTF,TGTGCCTGGATGCAGAGGGCCCTAACCTTC
-,TRBJ2-3,TRBV6-6,-,CASSPSDTQYF,TGTGCCAGCAGTCCTTCAGATACGCAGTATTTT
-,TRBJ2-3,TRBV7-2,-,CASSPSFTDTQYF,TGTGCCAGCAGCCCTTCCTTCACAGATACGCAGTATTTT
-,TRBJ1-1,TRBV19,TRBD1,CASSVGTVVTLERTEAFF,TGTGCCAGTAGTGTAGGGACAGTAGTAACACTTGAGCGAACTGAAGCTTTCTTT
-,TRBJ2-7,TRBV6-5,TRBD2,CASSSSGDPYEQYF,TGTGCCAGCAGTTCTAGCGGGGACCCCTACGAGCAGTACTTC
-,TRBJ2-1,TRBV7-2,TRBD2,CASSSGTSGPGEQFF,TGTGCCAGCAGCTCCGGGACTAGCGGCCCGGGTGAGCAGTTCTTC
-,TRBJ2-4,TRBV27,TRBD1,CASSSSGQGAARNIQYF,TGTGCCAGCAGTTCCTCGGGACAGGGGGCGGCCAGGAACATTCAGTACTTC
-,TRBJ1-1,TRBV7-2,-,CASSLVTAPGTEAFF,TGTGCCAGCAGCTTAGTCACGGCCCCGGGTACTGAAGCTTTCTTT
-,TRBJ1-4,TRBV7-7,-,CASSQGREDEKLFF,TGTGCCAGCAGCCAGGGACGGGAGGATGAAAAACTGTTTTTT
-,TRBJ2-3,TRBV10-3,-,CAISPVQTDTQYF,TGTGCCATCAGCCCCGTACAGACAGATACGCAGTATTTT
-,TRBJ2-1,TRBV27,TRBD2,CASSLYVGGSHNEQFF,TGTGCCAGCAGTTTATACGTGGGGGGGTCCCACAATGAGCAGTTCTTC
once,TRBJ1-2,TRBV7-9,-,CASSSSGASYGYTF,TGTGCCAGCAGCTCTTCAGGGGCCTCCTATGGCTACACCTTC
-,TRBJ1-1,TRBV27,-,CASRTGGEEAFF,TGTGCCAGCAGGACCGGGGGGGAAGAAGCTTTCTTT
-,TRBJ1-1,TRBV19,-,CASSIGGNEAFF,TGTGCCAGTAGTATCGGAGGGAATGAAGCTTTCTTT
-,TRBJ2-3,TRBV4-3,-,CASSQSQSSTDTQYF,TGCGCCAGCAGCCAATCCCAGTCCAGCACAGATACGCAGTATTTT
-,TRBJ2-3,TRBV5-1,-,CASSLAYTDTQYF,TGCGCCAGCAGCTTGGCCTACACAGATACGCAGTATTTT
-,TRBJ1-2,TRBV5-1,TRBD1,CASSQQGGGYGYTF,TGCGCCAGCAGCCAGCAAGGGGGCGGCTATGGCTACACCTTC